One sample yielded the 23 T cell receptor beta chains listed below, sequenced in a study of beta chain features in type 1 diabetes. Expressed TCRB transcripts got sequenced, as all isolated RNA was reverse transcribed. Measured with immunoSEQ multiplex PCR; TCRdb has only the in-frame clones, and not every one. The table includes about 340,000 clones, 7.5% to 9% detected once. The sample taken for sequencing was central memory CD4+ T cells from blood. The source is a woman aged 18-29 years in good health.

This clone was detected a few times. CDR3 residues: CAISGTPGQGITDTQYF. CDR3 DNA sequence: TGTGCCATCAGTGGTACCCCGGGACAGGGGATTACAGATACGCAGTATTTT. The gene calls are TRBV10-3 and TRBJ2-3; 10 bases match TRBD1. The V and J ends lost 4 bases and 3 bases, in that order; junction bases with no gene match: 10. The CDR3 loop spans 17 amino acids. The germline CDR1 and CDR2 sequences are ENHRY and SYGVKD.

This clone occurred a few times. CDR3 loop: CAIGLAGGTDTQYF. In DNA, the CDR3 is TGTGCCATCGGACTAGCGGGAGGCACAGATACGCAGTATTTT. The rearrangement joins TRBV10-3 to TRBJ2-3, with 13 bases fitting TRBD2. The CDR3 spans 14 residues. Per the germline V gene, CDR1 is ENHRY and CDR2 is SYGVKD. V was pared by 8 bases and J by 1 base, with 0 bases of the junction left unmatched.

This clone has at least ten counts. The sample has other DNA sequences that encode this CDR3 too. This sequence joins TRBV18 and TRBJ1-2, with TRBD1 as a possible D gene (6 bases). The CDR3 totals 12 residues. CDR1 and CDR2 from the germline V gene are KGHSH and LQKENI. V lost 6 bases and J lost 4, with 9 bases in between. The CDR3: CASSPGAYGYTF. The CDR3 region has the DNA TGTGCCAGCTCCCCAGGGGCCTATGGCTACACCTTC.

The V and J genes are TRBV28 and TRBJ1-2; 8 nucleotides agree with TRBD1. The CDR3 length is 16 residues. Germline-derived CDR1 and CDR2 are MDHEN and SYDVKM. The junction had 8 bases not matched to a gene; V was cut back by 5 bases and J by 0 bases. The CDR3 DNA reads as TGTGCCAGCAGTAGCACAGGGGGAGAAGCTAACTATGGCTACACCTTC. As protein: CASSSTGGEANYGYTF.

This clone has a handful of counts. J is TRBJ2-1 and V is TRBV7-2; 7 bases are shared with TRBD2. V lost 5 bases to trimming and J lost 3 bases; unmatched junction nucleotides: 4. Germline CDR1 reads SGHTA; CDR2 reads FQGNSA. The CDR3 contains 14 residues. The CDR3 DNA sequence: TGTGCCAGCAGCCCACGGGACTACTACAATGAGCAGTTCTTC. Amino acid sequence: CASSPRDYYNEQFF.

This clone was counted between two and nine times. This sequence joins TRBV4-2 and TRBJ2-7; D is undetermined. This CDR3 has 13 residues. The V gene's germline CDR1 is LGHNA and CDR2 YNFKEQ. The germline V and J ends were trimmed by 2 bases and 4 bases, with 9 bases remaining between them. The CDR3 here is CASSQSYPYEQYF. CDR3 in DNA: TGTGCCAGCAGCCAATCTTACCCGTACGAGCAGTACTTC.

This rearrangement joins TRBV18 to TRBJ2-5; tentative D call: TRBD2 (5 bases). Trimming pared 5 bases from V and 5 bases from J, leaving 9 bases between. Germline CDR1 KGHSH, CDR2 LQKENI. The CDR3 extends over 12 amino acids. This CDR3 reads CASSKSGETQYF. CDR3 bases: TGTGCCAGCTCAAAGTCGGGGGAGACCCAGTACTTC.

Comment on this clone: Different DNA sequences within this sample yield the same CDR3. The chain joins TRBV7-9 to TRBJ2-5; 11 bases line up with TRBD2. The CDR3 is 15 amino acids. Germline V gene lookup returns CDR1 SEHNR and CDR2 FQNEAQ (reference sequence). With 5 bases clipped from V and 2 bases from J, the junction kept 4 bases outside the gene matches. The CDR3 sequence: CASSVGTSGQETQYF. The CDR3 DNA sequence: TGTGCCAGCAGCGTCGGGACTAGCGGACAAGAGACCCAGTACTTC.

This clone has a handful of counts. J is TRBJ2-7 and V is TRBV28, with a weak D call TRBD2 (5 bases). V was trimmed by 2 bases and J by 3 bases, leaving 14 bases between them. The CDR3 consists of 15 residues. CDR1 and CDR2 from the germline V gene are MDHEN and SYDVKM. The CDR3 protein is CASSLGLARIYEQYF. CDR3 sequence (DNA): TGTGCCAGCAGTTTAGGGTTAGCGCGAATCTACGAGCAGTACTTC. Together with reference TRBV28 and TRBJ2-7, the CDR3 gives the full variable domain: DVKVTQSSRYLVKRTGEKVFLECVQDMDHENMFWYRQDPGLGLRLIYFSYDVKMKEKGDIPEGYSVSREKKERFSLILESASTNQTSMYLCASSLGLARIYEQYFGPGTRLTVT.

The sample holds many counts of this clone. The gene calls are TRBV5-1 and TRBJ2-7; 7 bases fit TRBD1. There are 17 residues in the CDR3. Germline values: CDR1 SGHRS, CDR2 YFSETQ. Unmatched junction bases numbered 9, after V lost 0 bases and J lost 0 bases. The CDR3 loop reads CASSLAGTVSSSYEQYF. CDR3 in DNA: TGCGCCAGCAGCTTGGCCGGGACAGTTTCGAGCTCCTACGAGCAGTACTTC.

CDR3: CASSSRTYTEAFF. In DNA, the CDR3 is TGTGCCAGCAGTAGCCGCACTTACACTGAAGCTTTCTTT. The V call is TRBV6-1, the J call TRBJ1-1; D not resolved. Germline CDR1 reads MNHNS; CDR2 reads SASEGT. The CDR3 loop spans 13 amino acids. Trimming shortened V by 5 bases and J by 3 bases, and 10 bases separated the two germline ends.

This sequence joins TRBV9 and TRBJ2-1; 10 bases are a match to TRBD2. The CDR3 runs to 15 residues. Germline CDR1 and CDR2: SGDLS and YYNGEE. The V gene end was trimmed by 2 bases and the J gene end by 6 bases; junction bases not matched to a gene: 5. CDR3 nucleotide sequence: TGTGCCAGCAGCGTCCGGCCTAGCGGGAGCAATGAGCAGTTCTTC. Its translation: CASSVRPSGSNEQFF.

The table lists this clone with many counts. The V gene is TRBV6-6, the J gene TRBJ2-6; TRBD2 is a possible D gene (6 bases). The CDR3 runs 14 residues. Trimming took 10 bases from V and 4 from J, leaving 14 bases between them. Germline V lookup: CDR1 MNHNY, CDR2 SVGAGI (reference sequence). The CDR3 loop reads CANAREAGANVLTF. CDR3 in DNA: TGTGCCAACGCGAGGGAGGCCGGGGCCAACGTCCTGACTTTC.

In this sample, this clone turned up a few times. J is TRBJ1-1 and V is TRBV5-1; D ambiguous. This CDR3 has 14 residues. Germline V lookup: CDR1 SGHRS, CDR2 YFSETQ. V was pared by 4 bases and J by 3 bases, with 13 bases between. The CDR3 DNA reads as TGCGCCAGCAGCAACGGCCCTGAGTACACTGAAGCTTTCTTT. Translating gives CASSNGPEYTEAFF.

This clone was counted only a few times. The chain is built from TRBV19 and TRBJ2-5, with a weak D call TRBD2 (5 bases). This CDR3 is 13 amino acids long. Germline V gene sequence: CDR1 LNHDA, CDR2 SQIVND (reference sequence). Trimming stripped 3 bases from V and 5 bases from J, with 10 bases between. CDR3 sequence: CASSMEDGETQYF. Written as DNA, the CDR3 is TGTGCCAGTAGTATGGAGGATGGGGAGACCCAGTACTTC.

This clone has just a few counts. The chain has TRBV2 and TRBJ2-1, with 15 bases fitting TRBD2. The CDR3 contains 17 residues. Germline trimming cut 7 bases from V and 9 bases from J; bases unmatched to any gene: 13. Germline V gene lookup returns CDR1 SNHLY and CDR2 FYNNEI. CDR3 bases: TGTGCCAGCATCGGGACTAGCGGGAGGAGGTTCCGGGGTGAGCAGTTCTTC. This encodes CASIGTSGRRFRGEQFF.

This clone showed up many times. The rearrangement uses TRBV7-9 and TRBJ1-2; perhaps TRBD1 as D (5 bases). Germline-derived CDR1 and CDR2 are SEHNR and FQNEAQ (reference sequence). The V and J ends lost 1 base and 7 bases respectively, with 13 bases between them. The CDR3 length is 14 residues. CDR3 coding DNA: TGTGCCAGCAGCTTAGGTCGCAGGGACGGTGGCTACACCTTC. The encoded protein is CASSLGRRDGGYTF.

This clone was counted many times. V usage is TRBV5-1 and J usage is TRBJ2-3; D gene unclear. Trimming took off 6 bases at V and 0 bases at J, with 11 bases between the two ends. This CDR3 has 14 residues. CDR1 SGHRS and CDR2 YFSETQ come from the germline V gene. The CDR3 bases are TGCGCCAGCAAGCCACGGGCAAGCACAGATACGCAGTATTTT. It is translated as CASKPRASTDTQYF. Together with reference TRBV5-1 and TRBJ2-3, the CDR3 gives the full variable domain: KAGVTQTPRYLIKTRGQQVTLSCSPISGHRSVSWYQQTPGQGLQFLFEYFSETQRNKGNFPGRFSGRQFSNSRSEMNVSTLELGDSALYLCASKPRASTDTQYFGPGTRLTVL.

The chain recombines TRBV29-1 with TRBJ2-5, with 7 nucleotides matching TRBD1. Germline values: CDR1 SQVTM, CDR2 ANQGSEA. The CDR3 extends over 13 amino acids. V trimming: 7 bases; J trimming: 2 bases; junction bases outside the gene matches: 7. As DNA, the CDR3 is TGCAGCGCGGATCCGGGACAGCAAGAGACCCAGTACTTC. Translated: CSADPGQQETQYF.

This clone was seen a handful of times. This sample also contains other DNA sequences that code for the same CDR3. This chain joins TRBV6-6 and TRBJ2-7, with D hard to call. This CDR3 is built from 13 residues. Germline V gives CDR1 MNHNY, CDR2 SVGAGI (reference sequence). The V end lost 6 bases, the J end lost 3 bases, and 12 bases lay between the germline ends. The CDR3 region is CASSPGLSYEQYF. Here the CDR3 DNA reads TGTGCCAGCAGCCCCGGATTGAGCTACGAGCAGTACTTC.

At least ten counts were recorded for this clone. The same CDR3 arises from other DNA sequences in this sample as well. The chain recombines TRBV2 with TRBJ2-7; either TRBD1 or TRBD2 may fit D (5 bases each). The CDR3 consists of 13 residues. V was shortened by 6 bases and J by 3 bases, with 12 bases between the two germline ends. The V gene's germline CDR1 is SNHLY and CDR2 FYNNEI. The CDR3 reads CASRRGDSYEQYF. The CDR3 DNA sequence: TGTGCCAGCAGGAGGGGCGACAGCTACGAGCAGTACTTC.

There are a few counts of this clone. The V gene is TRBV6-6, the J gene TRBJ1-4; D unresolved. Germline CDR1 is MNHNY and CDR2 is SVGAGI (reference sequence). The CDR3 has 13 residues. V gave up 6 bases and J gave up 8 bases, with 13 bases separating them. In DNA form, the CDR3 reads TGTGCCAGCAGCCTCTCCGGGCGGGAAAAACTGTTTTTT. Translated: CASSLSGREKLFF.

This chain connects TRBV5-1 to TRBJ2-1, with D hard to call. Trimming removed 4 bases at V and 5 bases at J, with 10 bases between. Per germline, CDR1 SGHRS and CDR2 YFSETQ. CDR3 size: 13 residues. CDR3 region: CASSLRPNNEQFF. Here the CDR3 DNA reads TGCGCCAGCAGCCTCCGGCCCAACAATGAGCAGTTCTTC.